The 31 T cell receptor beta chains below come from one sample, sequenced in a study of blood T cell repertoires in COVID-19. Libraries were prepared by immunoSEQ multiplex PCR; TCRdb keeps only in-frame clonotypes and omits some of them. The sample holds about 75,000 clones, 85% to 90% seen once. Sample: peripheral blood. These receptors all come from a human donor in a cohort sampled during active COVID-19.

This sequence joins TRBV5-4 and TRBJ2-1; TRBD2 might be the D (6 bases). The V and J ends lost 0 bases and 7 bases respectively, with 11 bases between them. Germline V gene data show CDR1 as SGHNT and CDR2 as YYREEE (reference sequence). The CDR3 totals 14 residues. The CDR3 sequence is CASSLETSENEQFF. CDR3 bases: TGTGCCAGCAGCTTGGAGACTAGTGAAAATGAGCAGTTCTTC.

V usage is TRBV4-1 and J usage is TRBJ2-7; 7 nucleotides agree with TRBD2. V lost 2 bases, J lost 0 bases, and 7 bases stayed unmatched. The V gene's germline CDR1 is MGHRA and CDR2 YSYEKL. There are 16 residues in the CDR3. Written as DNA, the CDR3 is TGCGCCAGCAGCCAATCAACCGGGACTACCTCCTACGAGCAGTACTTC. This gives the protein CASSQSTGTTSYEQYF.

The CDR3 is CASSDRESRNEQFF. The CDR3 DNA follows: TGTGCCAGCAGTGACCGGGAATCTCGGAATGAGCAGTTCTTC. This chain links TRBV6-6 with TRBJ2-1; D perhaps matches TRBD2 (5 bases). The CDR3 contains 14 residues. CDR1 and CDR2 (germline): MNHNY, SVGAGI (reference sequence). Trimming shortened V by 5 bases and J by 7 bases, and 15 bases separated the two germline ends.

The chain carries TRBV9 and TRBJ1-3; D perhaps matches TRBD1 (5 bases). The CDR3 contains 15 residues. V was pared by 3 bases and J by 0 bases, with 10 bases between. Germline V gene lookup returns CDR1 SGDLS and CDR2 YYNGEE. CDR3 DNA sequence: TGTGCCAGCAGCGGGGGAGGGGTCTCTGGAAACACCATATATTTT. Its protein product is CASSGGGVSGNTIYF. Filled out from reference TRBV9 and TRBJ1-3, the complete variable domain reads DSGVTQTPKHLITATGQRVTLRCSPRSGDLSVYWYQQSLDQGLQFLIQYYNGEERAKGNILERFSAQQFPDLHSELNLSSLELGDSALYFCASSGGGVSGNTIYFGEGSWLTVV.

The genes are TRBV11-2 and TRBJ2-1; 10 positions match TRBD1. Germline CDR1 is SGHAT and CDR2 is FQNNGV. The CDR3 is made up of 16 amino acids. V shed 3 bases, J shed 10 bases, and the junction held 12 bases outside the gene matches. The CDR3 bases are TGTGCCAGCAGCTTCCCAGGGACAGGGGCCCGGCGGGAGCAGTTCTTC. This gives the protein CASSFPGTGARREQFF. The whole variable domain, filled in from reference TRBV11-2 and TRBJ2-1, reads EAGVAQSPRYKIIEKRQSVAFWCNPISGHATLYWYQQILGQGPKLLIQFQNNGVVDDSQLPKDRFSAERLKGVDSTLKIQPAKLEDSAVYLCASSFPGTGARREQFFGPGTRLTVL.

CDR3 DNA sequence: TGCGCCAGCAGCTTGGCCAGGGGAGAAAACACCGGGGAGCTGTTTTTT. Residues: CASSLARGENTGELFF. This chain connects TRBV5-1 to TRBJ2-2; TRBD1 is a possible D gene (6 bases). CDR3 length: 16 residues. V gave up 0 bases and J gave up 2 bases, with 11 bases separating them. CDR1 is SGHRS and CDR2 is YFSETQ in the germline V gene.

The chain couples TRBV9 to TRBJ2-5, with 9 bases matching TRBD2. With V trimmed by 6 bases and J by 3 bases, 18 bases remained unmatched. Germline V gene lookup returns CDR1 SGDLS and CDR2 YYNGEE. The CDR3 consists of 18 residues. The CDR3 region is CASTFGEGLAGLKETQYF. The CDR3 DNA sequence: TGTGCCAGCACCTTCGGAGAAGGGCTAGCGGGGTTAAAAGAGACCCAGTACTTC.

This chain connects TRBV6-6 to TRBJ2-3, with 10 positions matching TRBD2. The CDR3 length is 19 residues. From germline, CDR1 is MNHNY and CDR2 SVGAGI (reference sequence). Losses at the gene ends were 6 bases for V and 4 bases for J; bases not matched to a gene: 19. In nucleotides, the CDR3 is TGTGCCAGCAGCCGAGGTCCGGGACAGCGGGAGGGCCGGGCAGATACGCAGTATTTT. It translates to CASSRGPGQREGRADTQYF.

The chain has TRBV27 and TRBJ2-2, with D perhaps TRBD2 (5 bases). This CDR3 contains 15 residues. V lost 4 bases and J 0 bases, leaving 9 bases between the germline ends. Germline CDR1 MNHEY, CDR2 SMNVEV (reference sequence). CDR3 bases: TGTGCCAGCAGTTCCCCGGGGACGAACACCGGGGAGCTGTTTTTT. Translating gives CASSSPGTNTGELFF.

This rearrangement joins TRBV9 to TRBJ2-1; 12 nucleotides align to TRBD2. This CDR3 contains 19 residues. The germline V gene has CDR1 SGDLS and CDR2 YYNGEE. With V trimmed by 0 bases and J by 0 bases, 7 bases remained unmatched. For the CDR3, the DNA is TGTGCCAGCAGCGTAGTCTCTAGCGGGGGGGCGAGCTCCTACAATGAGCAGTTCTTC. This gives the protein CASSVVSSGGASSYNEQFF.

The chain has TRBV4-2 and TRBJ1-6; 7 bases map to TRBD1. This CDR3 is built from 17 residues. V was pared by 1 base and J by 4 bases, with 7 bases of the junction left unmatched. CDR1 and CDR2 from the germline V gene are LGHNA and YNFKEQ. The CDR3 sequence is CASSQGVPRGYNSPLHF. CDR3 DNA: TGTGCCAGCAGCCAAGGGGTCCCCAGGGGGTATAATTCACCCCTCCACTTT.

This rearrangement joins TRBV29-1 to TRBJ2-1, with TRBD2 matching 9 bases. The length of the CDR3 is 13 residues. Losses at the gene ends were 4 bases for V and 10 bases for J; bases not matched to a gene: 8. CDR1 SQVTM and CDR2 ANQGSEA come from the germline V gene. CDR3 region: CSVAASGAGEQFF. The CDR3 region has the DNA TGCAGCGTTGCAGCTAGCGGGGCAGGGGAGCAGTTCTTC.

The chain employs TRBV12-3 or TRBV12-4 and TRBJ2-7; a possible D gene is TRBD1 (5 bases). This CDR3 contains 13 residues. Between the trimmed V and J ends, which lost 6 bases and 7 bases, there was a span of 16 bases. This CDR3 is CASSPLGEGEQYF. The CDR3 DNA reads TGTGCCAGCAGCCCTCTAGGGGAAGGTGAGCAGTACTTC.

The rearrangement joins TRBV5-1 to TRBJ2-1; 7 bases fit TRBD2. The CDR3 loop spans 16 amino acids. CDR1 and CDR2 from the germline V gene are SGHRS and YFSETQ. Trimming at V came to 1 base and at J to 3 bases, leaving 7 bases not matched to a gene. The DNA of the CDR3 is TGCGCCAGCAGCTTGATTCCAGCGGGGAACTACAATGAGCAGTTCTTC. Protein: CASSLIPAGNYNEQFF.

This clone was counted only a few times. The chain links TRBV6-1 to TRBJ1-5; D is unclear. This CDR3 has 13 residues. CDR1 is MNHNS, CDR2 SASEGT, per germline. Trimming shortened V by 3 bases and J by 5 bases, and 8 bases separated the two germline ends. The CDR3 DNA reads TGTGCCAGCAGTGAGCGAGCCGATCAGCCCCAGCATTTT. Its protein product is CASSERADQPQHF.

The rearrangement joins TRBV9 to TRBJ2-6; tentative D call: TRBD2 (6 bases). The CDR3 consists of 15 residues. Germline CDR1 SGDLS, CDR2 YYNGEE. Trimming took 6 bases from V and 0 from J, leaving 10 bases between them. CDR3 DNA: TGTGCCAGCACCATTAGCGGCTCTGGGGCCAACGTCCTGACTTTC. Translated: CASTISGSGANVLTF.

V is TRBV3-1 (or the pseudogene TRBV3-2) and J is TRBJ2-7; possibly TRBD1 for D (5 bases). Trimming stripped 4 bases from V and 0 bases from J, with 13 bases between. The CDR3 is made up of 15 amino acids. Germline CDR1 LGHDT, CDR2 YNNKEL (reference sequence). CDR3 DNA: TGTGCCAGCAGCCCGCAGGGAAGGAGCTCCTACGAGCAGTACTTC. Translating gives CASSPQGRSSYEQYF.

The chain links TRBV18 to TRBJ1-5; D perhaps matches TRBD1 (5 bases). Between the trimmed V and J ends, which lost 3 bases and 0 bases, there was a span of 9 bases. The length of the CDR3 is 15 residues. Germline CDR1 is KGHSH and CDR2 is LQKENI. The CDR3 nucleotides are TGTGCCAGCTCACCGGGACTGACTAGCAATCAGCCCCAGCATTTT. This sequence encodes CASSPGLTSNQPQHF.

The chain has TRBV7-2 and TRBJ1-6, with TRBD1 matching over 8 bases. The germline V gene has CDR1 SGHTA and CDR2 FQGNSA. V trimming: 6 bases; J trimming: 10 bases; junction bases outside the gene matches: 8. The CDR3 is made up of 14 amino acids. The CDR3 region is CASSNDRGRSPLHF. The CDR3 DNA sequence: TGTGCCAGCAGTAACGACAGGGGAAGGTCACCCCTCCACTTT.

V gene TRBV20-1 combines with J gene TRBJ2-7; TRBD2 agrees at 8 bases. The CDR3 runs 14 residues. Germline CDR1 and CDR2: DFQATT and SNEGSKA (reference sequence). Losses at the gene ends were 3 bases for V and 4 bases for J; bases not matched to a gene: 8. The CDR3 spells CSASRPAGEYEQYF. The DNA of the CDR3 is TGCAGTGCTAGTCGGCCAGCGGGAGAATACGAGCAGTACTTC.

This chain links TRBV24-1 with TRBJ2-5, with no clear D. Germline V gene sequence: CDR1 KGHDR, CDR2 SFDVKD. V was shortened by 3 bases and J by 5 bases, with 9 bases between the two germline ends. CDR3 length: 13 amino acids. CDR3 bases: TGTGCCACCAGTGATACCTACGGGGAGACCCAGTACTTC. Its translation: CATSDTYGETQYF.

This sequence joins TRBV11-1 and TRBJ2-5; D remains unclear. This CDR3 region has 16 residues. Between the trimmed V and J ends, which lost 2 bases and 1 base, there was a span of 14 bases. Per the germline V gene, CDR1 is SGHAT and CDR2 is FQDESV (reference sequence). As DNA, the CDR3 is TGTGCCAGCAGCTTACGGGTCGCTCGCCTCCAAGAGACCCAGTACTTC. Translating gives CASSLRVARLQETQYF.

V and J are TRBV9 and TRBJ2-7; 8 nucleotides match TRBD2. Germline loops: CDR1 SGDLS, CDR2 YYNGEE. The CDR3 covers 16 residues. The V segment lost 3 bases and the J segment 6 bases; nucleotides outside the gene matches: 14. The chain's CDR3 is CASSDRSGAGVREQYF. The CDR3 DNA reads TGTGCCAGCAGCGACCGCTCGGGAGCGGGAGTTCGCGAGCAGTACTTC.

The CDR3 bases are TGTGCCAGCAGCTTAGTAGCGGGGGTACACGGGGAGCTGTTTTTT. Protein sequence: CASSLVAGVHGELFF. J is TRBJ2-2 and V is TRBV11-3; TRBD2 matches 9 bases. V was pared by 1 base and J by 7 bases, with 4 bases of the junction left unmatched. This CDR3 is 15 amino acids long. Per germline, CDR1 SGHNT and CDR2 YENEEA.

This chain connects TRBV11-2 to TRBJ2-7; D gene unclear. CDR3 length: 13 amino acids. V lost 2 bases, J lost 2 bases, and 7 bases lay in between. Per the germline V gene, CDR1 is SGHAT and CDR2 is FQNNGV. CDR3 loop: CASSLTPAYEQYF. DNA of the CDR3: TGTGCCAGCAGCTTAACACCTGCCTACGAGCAGTACTTC.

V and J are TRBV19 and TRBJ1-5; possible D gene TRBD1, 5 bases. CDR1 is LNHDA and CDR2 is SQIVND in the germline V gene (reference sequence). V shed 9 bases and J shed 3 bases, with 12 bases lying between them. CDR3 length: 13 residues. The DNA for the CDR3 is TGTGCCAGCCTCGACAGACCCAATCAGCCCCAGCATTTT. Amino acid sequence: CASLDRPNQPQHF.

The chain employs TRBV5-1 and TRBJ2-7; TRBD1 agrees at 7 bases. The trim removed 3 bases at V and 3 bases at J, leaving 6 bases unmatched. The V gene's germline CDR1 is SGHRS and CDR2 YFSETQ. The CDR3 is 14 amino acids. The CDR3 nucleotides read TGCGCCAGCAGCTCGACAGGGAATCGCTACGAGCAGTACTTC. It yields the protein CASSSTGNRYEQYF.

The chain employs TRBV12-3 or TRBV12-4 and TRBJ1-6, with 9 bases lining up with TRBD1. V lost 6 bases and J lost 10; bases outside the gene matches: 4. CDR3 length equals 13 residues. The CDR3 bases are TGTGCCAGCAGCACCGGGACAGGGTCACCCCTCCACTTT. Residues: CASSTGTGSPLHF.

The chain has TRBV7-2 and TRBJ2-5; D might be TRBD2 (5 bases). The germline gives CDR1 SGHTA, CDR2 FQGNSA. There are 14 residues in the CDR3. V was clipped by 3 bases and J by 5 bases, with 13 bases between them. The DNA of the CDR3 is TGTGCCAGCAGCTTGACCGGGGTTGGGGAGACCCAGTACTTC. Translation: CASSLTGVGETQYF.

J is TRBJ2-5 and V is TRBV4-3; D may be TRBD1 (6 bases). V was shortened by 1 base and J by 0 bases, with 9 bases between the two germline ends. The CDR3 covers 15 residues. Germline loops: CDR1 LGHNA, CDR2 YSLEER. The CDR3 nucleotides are TGCGCCAGCAGCCAAGTGGGGGCAGACCAAGAGACCCAGTACTTC. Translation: CASSQVGADQETQYF.

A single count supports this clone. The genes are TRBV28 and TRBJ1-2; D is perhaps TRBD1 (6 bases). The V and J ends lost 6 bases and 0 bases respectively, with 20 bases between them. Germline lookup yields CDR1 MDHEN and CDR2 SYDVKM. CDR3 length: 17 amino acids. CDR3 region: CASRRSDEGGANYGYTF. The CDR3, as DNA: TGTGCCAGCAGACGAAGCGATGAAGGGGGAGCTAACTATGGCTACACCTTC.